This T cell receptor beta chain was sequenced in a study of cytomegalovirus exposure and HLA in healthy donors. This clone has more than one count but fewer than ten. Its antigen is not identified. Findings and caveats of the study: Presence/absence analysis assumed near-uniform sequencing depth across donors. In a later analysis, a genetic analysis reported fewer productive-TCR N-insertions in an Asian-associated ancestry cluster than the cohort average.

In the PCR, 60 Vbeta and 13 Jbeta primers were used. Methods used by the authors: Later work found 74 million or so unique TCR beta chains, with roughly 11 million shared. The method was immunoSEQ multiplex PCR; TCRdb's version includes in-frame clones alone and lacks a portion of them. V and J calls plus clone size are reproduced from that table; the DNA served to infer D and trimming. The sample lists some 200,000 clones, under 9.5% seen once, with 1% to 1.5% in the top ten. V was cut by 7 bases and J by 2 bases, with 13 bases left in between. Germline CDR1 MNHNY, CDR2 SVGAGI (reference sequence). The CDR3 runs to 14 residues.

Sequencing used PBMCs. The chain has TRBV6-6 and TRBJ2-3; D uncertain. The source of this sequence is a woman aged 25 to 45 in good health and CMV-seropositive. The CDR3 nucleotides are TGTGCCAGCAATTTGCCAGGCCCCACAGATACGCAGTATTTT. Translation gives CASNLPGPTDTQYF.